Reported below is one T cell receptor beta chain. These data come from a study of cytomegalovirus exposure and HLA in healthy donors. PCR amplification relied on 60 Vbeta primers (plus 13 Jbeta primers). Here immunoSEQ multiplex PCR was the method, and the copy in TCRdb shows in-frame clones only, minus some. The sample has some 150,000 clones, over 65% seen once; the top ten hold 1.8%. Per germline, CDR1 SGDLS and CDR2 YYNGEE. The CDR3 extends over 18 amino acids. V was cut by 4 bases and J by 0 bases, with 20 bases left in between. The V gene is TRBV9, the J gene TRBJ2-1; weak D call: TRBD2 (7 bases). Sequenced: PBMCs. The receptor was derived from a female donor in good health and CMV-seropositive. The CDR3, as DNA: TGTGCCAGCAGCATGGGGACAACCGCGGGGGCCTCCTACAATGAGCAGTTCTTC. This encodes CASSMGTTAGASYNEQFF. Complete variable domain (other parts from reference TRBV9 and TRBJ2-1): DSGVTQTPKHLITATGQRVTLRCSPRSGDLSVYWYQQSLDQGLQFLIQYYNGEERAKGNILERFSAQQFPDLHSELNLSSLELGDSALYFCASSMGTTAGASYNEQFFGPGTRLTVL.